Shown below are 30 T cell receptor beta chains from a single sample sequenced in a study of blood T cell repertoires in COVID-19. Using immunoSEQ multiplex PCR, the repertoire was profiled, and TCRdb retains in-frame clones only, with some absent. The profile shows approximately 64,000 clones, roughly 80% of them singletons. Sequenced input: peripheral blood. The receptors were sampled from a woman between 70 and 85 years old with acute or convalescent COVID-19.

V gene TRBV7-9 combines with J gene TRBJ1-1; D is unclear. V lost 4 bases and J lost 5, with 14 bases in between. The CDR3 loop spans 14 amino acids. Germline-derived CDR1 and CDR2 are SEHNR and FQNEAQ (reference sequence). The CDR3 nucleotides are TGTGCCAGCAGCTCTAAGGGTGGAGGAACTGAAGCTTTCTTT. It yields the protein CASSSKGGGTEAFF.

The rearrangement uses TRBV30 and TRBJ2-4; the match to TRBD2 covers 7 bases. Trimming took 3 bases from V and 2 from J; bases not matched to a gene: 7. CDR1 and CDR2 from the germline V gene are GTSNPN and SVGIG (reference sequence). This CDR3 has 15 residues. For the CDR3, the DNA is TGTGCCTGGAGGGGGGGGGATATTTCCAAAAACATTCAGTACTTC. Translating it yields CAWRGGDISKNIQYF.

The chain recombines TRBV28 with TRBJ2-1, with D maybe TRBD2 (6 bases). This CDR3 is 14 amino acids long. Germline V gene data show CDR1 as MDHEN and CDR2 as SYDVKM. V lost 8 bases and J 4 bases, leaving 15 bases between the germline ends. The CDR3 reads CASGIPGGYNEQFF. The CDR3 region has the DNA TGTGCCAGCGGTATCCCCGGGGGTTACAATGAGCAGTTCTTC.

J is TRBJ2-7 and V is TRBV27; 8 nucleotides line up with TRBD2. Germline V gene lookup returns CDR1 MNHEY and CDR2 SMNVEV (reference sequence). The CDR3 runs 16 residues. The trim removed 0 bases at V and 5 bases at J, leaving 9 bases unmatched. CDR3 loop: CASSLSRSGSDNEQYF. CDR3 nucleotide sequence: TGTGCCAGCAGTTTATCGAGGAGCGGGAGTGACAACGAGCAGTACTTC.

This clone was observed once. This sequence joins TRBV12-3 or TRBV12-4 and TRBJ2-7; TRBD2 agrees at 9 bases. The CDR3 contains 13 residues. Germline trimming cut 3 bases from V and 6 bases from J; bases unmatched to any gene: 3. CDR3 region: CASSLGLASEQYF. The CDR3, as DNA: TGTGCCAGCAGTTTGGGACTAGCTTCCGAGCAGTACTTC.

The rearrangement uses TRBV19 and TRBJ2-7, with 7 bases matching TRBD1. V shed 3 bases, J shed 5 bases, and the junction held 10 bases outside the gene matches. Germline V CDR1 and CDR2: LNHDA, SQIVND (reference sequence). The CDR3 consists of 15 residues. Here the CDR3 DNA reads TGTGCCAGTAGTATCTCACTCGGGACAGCAGACGAGCAGTACTTC. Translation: CASSISLGTADEQYF.

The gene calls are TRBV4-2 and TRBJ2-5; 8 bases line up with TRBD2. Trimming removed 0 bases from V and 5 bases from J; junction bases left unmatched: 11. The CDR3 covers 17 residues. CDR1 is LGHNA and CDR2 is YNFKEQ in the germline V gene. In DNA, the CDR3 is TGTGCCAGCAGCCAAGAAACATCGGGAGGGTTGGCGGAGACCCAGTACTTC. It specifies CASSQETSGGLAETQYF.

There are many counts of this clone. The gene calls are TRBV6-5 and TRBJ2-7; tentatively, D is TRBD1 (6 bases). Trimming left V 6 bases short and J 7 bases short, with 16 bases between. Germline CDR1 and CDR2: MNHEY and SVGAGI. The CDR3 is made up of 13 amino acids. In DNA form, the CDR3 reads TGTGCCAGCAGGTGGGCAGGGGCGAGGGAGCAGTACTTC. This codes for CASRWAGAREQYF.

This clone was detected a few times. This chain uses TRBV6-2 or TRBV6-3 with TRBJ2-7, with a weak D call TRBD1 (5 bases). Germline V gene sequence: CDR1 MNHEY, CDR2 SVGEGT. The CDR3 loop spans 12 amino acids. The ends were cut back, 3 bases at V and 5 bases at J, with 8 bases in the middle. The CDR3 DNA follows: TGTGCCAGCAGTTATGTGGGGCACGAGCAGTACTTC. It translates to CASSYVGHEQYF.

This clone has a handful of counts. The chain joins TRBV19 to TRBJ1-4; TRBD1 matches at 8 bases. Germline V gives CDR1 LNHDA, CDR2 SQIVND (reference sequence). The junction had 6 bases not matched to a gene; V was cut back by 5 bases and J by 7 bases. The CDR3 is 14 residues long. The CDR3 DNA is TGTGCCAGTAGTCTACGGACAGGGAGTGAAAAACTGTTTTTT. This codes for CASSLRTGSEKLFF.

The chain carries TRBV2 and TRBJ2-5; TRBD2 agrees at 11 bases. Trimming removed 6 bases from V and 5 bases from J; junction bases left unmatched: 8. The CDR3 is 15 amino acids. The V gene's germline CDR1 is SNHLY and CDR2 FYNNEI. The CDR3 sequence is CASSIAGGPWETQYF. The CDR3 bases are TGTGCCAGCAGCATAGCGGGAGGGCCGTGGGAGACCCAGTACTTC.

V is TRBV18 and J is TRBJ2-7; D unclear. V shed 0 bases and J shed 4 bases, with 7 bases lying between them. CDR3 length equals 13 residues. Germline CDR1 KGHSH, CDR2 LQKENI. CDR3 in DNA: TGTGCCAGCTCACCACCCGCTAGGTACGAGCAGTACTTC. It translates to CASSPPARYEQYF. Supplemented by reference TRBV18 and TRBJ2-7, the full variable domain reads NAGVMQNPRHLVRRRGQEARLRCSPMKGHSHVYWYRQLPEEGLKFMVYLQKENIIDESGMPKERFSAEFPKEGPSILRIQQVVRGDSAAYFCASSPPARYEQYFGPGTRLTVT.

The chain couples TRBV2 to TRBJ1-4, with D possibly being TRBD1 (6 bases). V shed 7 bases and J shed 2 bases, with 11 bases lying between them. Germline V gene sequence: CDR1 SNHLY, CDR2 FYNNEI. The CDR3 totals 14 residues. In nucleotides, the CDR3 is TGTGCCAGCATTGGGGGCGTTACTAATGAAAAACTGTTTTTT. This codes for CASIGGVTNEKLFF. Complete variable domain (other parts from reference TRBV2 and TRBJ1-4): EPEVTQTPSHQVTQMGQEVILRCVPISNHLYFYWYRQILGQKVEFLVSFYNNEISEKSEIFDDQFSVERPDGSNFTLKIRSTKLEDSAMYFCASIGGVTNEKLFFGSGTQLSVL.

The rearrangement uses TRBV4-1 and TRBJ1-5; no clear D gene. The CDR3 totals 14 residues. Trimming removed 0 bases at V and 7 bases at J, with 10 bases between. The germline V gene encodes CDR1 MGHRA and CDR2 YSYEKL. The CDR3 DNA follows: TGCGCCAGCAGCCAAGACCCGGGTGGACAGCCCCAGCATTTT. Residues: CASSQDPGGQPQHF.

DNA of the CDR3: TGTGCCAGCAGCCCCCGGTTAGATCGAGCGAACACCGGGGAGCTGTTTTTT. Translation gives CASSPRLDRANTGELFF. The chain carries TRBV9 and TRBJ2-2; the D is unclear. This CDR3 is 17 amino acids long. V was cut by 4 bases and J by 0 bases, with 16 bases left in between. Germline V gene sequence: CDR1 SGDLS, CDR2 YYNGEE.

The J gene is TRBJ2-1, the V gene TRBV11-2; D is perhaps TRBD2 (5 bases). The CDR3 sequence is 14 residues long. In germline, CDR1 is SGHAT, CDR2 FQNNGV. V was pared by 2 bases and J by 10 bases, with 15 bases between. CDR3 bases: TGTGCCAGCAGCTTATCTAGAGGGATCGGAGAGCAGTTCTTC. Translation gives CASSLSRGIGEQFF.

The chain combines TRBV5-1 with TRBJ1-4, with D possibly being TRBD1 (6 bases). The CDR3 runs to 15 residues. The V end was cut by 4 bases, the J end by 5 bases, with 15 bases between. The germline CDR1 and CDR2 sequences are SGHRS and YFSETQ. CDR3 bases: TGCGCCAGCAGCCCTACAGGGTGGTTCAATGAAAAACTGTTTTTT. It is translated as CASSPTGWFNEKLFF.

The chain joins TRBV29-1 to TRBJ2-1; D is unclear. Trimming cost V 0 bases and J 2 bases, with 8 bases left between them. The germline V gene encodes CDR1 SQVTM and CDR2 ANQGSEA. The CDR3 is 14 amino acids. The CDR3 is CSVEEARTYNEQFF. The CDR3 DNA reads TGCAGCGTTGAAGAAGCCAGGACCTACAATGAGCAGTTCTTC.

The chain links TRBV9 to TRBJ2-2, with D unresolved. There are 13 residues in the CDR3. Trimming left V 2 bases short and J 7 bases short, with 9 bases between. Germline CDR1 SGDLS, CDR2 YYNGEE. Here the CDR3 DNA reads TGTGCCAGCAGCGTCATGGCTTTCGGGGAGCTGTTTTTT. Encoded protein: CASSVMAFGELFF.

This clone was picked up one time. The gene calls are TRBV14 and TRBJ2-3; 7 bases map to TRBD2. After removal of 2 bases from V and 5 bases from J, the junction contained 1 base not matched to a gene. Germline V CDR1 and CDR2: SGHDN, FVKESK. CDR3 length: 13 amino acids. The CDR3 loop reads CASSQWGGDTQYF. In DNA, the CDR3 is TGTGCCAGCAGCCAATGGGGGGGAGATACGCAGTATTTT.

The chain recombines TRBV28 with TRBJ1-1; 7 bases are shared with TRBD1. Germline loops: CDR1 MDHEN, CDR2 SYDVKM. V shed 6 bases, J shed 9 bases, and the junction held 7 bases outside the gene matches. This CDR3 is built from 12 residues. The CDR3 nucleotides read TGTGCCAGCAGCGGCACACAGGGGCAAGCTTTCTTT. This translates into CASSGTQGQAFF.

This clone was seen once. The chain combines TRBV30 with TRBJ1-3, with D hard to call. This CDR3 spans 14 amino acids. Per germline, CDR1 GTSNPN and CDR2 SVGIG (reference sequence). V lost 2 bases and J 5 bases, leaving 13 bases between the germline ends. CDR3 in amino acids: CAWSLRESRNTIYF. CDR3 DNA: TGTGCCTGGAGTTTGAGGGAATCTAGAAACACCATATATTTT.

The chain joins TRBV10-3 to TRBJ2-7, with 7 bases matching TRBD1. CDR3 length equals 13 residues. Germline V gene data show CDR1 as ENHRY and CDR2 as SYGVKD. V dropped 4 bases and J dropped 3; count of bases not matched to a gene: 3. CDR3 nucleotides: TGTGCCATCAGTGGGGCAGGGGGCTACGAGCAGTACTTC. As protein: CAISGAGGYEQYF.

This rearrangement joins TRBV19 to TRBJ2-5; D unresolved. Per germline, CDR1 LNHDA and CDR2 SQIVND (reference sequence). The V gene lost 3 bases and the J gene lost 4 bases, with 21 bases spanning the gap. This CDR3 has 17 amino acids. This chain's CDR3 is CASSIGRELSYRETQYF. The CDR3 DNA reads TGTGCCAGTAGTATCGGTCGAGAACTCTCCTACCGAGAGACCCAGTACTTC.

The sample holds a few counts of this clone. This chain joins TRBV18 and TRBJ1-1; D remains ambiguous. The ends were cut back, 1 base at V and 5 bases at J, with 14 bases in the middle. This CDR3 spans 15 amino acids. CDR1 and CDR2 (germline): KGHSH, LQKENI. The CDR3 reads CASSPRREGVTEAFF. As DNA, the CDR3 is TGTGCCAGCTCACCACGGAGGGAGGGAGTGACTGAAGCTTTCTTT.

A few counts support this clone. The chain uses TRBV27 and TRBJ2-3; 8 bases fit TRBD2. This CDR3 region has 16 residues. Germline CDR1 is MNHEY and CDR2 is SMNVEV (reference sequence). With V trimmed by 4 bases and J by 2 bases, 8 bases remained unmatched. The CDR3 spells CASSYEAGGVTDTQYF. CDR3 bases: TGTGCCAGCAGTTATGAGGCGGGAGGAGTCACAGATACGCAGTATTTT.

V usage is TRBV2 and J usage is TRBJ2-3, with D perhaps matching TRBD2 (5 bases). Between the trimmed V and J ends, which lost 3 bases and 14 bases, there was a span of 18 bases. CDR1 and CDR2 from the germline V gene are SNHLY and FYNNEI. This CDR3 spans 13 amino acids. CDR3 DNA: TGTGCCAGCAGTGATTTAGGACTGGAAATACGGTATTTT. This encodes CASSDLGLEIRYF.

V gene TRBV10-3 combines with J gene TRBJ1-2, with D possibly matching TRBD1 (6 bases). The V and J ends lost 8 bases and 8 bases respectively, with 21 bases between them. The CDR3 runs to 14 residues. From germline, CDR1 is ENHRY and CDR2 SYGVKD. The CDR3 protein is CAIRTETGWFGYTF. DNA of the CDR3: TGTGCCATCCGGACAGAAACAGGGTGGTTCGGCTACACCTTC.

The CDR3 is CASSQDVSAIASPLHF. Written as DNA, the CDR3 is TGCGCCAGCAGCCAAGATGTATCCGCGATCGCTTCACCCCTCCACTTT. V usage is TRBV4-3 and J usage is TRBJ1-6, with D uncertain. The CDR3 sequence is 16 residues long. CDR1 and CDR2 from the germline V gene are LGHNA and YSLEER. V lost 0 bases and J lost 9, with 15 bases in between.

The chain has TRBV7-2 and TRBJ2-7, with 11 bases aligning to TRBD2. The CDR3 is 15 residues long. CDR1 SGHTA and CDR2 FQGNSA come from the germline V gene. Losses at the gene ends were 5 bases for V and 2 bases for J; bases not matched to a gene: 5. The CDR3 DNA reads TGTGCCAGCAGCCGTTCTAGCGGGGGGACCTACGAGCAGTACTTC. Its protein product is CASSRSSGGTYEQYF.